This T cell receptor (beta chain) was retrieved from a study of cytomegalovirus exposure and HLA in healthy donors. Notes on the study in general: Based on reports, TCR beta sequences accurately predicted HLA-A and HLA-B alleles for most subjects. A prior analysis recorded that most TCR beta V segments were productive about 90% or about 30% of the time. Later on, a genetic analysis was performed. It linked a missense variant in DCLRE1C with V- and J-gene trimming of TCR beta. With DRB1 most and HLA-C fewest, TCR association rates differed between HLA loci in a later analysis.

Use of 60 Vbeta and 13 Jbeta primers characterized the PCR. Using immunoSEQ multiplex PCR, the repertoire was profiled, and TCRdb retains in-frame clones only, with some absent. Of 100,000 or so clones listed, 70% to 80% were seen once; the top ten hold 2.1%. Trimming cost V 4 bases and J 2 bases; bases outside gene matches: 7. CDR3 length equals 15 residues. From germline, CDR1 is SGHRS and CDR2 YFSETQ. About this clone: Antigen specificity is unknown.

This chain joins TRBV5-1 and TRBJ2-3, with 7 bases fitting TRBD2. The sequencing sample was made of PBMCs. The source of this sequence is a man younger than 40 in good health and CMV-seronegative. In DNA, the CDR3 is TGCGCCAGCAGCAGCGGGACGCGAACCACAGATACGCAGTATTTT. This codes for CASSSGTRTTDTQYF.